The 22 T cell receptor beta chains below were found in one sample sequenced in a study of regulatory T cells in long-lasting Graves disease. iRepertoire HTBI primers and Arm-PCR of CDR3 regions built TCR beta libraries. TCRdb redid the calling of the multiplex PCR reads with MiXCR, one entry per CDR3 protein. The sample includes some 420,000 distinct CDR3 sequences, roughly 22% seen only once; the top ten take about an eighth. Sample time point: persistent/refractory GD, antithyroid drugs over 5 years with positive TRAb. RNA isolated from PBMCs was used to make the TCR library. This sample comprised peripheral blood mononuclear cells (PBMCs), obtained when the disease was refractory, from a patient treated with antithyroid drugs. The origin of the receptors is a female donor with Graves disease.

The CDR3 is CASSPGQGSIHGYTF. The CDR3 nucleotides read TGTGCCAGTAGTCCGGGACAGGGTTCTATTCATGGCTACACCTTC. The genes are TRBV19 and TRBJ1-2; TRBD1 aligns across 9 bases. This CDR3 spans 15 amino acids. V was pared by 5 bases and J by 6 bases, with 10 bases of the junction left unmatched. Germline-derived CDR1 and CDR2 are LNHDA and SQIVND (reference sequence). The full variable domain, completed using reference TRBV19 and TRBJ1-2, is DGGITQSPKYLFRKEGQNVTLSCEQNLNHDAMYWYRQDPGQGLRLIYYSQIVNDFQKGDIAEGYSVSREKKESFPLTVTSAQKNPTAFYLCASSPGQGSIHGYTFGSGTRLTVV.

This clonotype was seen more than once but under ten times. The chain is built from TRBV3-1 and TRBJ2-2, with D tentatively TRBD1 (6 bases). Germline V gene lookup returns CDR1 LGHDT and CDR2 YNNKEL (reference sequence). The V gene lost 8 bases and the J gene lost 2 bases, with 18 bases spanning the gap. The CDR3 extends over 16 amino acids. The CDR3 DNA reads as TGTGCCAGCGGGTCAGGGACACGTCGTAACACCGGGGAGCTGTTTTTT. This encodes CASGSGTRRNTGELFF.

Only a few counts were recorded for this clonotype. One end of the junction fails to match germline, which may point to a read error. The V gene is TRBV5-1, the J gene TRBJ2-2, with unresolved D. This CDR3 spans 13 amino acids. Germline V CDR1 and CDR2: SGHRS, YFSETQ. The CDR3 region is CASSLAYTGELFF. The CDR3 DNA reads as TGTGCCAGCAGTTTGGCGTACACCGGGGAGCTGTTTTTT.

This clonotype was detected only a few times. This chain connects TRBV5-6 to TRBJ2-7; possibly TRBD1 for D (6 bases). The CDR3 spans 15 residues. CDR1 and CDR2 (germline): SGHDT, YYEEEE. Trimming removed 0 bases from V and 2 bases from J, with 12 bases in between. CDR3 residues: CASSLGSDRTYEQYF. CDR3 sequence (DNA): TGTGCCAGCAGCTTGGGGTCGGACAGAACCTACGAGCAGTACTTC. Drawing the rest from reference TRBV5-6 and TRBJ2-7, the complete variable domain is DAGVTQSPTHLIKTRGQQVTLRCSPKSGHDTVSWYQQALGQGPQFIFQYYEEEERQRGNFPDRFSGHQFPNYSSELNVNALLLGDSALYLCASSLGSDRTYEQYFGPGTRLTVT.

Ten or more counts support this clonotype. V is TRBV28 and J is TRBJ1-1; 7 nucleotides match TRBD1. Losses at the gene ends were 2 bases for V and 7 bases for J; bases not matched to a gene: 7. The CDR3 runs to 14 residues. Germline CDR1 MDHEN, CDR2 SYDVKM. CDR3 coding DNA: TGTGCCAGCAGTTTACACAGGGGTAGGTTTGAAGCTTTCTTT. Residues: CASSLHRGRFEAFF.

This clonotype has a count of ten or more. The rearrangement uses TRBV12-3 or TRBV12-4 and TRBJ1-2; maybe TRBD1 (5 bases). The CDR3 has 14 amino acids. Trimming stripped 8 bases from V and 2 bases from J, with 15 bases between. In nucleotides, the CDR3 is TGTGCCAGCTTAAAAGGGGAGACAAACTATGGCTACACCTTC. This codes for CASLKGETNYGYTF.

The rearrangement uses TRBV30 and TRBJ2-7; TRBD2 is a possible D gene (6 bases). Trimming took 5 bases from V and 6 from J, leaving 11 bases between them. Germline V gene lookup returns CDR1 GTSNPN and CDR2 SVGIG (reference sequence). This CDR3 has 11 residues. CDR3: CAWARGSEQYF. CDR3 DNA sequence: TGTGCCTGGGCCCGGGGGAGCGAGCAGTACTTC. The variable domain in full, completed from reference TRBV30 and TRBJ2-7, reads SQTIHQWPATLVQPVGSPLSLECTVEGTSNPNLYWYRQAAGRGLQLLFYSVGIGQISSEVPQNLSASRPQDRQFILSSKKLLLSDSGFYLCAWARGSEQYFGPGTRLTVT.

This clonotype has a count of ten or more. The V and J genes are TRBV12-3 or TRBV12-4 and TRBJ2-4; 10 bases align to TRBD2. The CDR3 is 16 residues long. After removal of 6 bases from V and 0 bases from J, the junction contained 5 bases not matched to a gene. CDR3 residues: CASSQLAGLAKNIQYF. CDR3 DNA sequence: TGTGCCAGCAGCCAACTAGCGGGGCTAGCCAAAAACATTCAGTACTTC.

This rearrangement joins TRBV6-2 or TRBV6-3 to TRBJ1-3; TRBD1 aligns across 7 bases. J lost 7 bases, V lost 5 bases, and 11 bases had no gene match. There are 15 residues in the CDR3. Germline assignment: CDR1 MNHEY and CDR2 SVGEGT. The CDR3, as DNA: TGTGCCAGCAGTGAATCGCCGACAGGGCAGAACACCATATATTTT. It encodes CASSESPTGQNTIYF.

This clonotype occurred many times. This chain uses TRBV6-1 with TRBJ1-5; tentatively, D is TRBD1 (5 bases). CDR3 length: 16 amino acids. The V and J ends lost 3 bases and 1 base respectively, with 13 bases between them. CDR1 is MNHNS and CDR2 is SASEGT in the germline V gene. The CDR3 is CASSESDSPSNQPQHF. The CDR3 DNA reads TGTGCCAGCAGTGAGAGTGACAGCCCCAGCAATCAGCCCCAGCATTTT.

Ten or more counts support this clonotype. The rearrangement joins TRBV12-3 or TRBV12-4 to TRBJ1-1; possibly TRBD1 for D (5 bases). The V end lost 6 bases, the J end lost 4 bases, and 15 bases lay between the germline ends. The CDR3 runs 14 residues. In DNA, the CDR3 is TGTGCCAGCAGCCCCTCTCGGGGGGGCACTGAAGCTTTCTTT. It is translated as CASSPSRGGTEAFF.

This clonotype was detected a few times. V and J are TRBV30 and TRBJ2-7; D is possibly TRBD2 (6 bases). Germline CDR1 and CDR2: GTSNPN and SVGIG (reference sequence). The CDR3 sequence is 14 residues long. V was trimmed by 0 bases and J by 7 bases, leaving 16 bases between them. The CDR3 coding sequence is TGTGCCTGGAGTGTAGGGACTCTTCTGAGGGAGCAGTACTTC. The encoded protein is CAWSVGTLLREQYF.

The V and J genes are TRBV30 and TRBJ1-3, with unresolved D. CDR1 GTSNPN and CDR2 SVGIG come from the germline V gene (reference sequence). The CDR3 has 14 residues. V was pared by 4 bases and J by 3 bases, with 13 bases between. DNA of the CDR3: TGTGCCTGGACGGACGGACGCCTTGGAAACACCATATATTTT. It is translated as CAWTDGRLGNTIYF.

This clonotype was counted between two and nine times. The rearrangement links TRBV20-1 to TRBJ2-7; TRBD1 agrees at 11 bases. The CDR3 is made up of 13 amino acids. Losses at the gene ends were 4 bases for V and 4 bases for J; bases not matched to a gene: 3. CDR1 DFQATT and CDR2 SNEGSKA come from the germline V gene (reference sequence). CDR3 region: CSAIRDRGYEQYF. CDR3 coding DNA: TGCAGTGCTATTCGGGACAGGGGGTACGAGCAGTACTTC.

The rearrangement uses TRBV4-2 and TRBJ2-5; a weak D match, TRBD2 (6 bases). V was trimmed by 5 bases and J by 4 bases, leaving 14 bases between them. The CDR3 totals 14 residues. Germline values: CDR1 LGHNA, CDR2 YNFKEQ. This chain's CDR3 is CASSETGVRETQYF. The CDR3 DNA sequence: TGTGCCAGCAGCGAAACGGGAGTGCGAGAGACCCAGTACTTC.

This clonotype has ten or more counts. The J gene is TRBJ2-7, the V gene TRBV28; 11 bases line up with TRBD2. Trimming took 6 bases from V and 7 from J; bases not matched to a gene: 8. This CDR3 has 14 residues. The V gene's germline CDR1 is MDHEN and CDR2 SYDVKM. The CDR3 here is CASSRLAGSNEQYF. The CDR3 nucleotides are TGTGCCAGCAGCCGACTAGCGGGATCGAATGAGCAGTACTTC.

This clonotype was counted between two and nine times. The CDR3 reads CASSLVGTGVISPLHF. CDR3 nucleotides: TGTGCCAGCAGTTTAGTGGGGACAGGGGTAATTTCACCCCTCCACTTT. The chain combines TRBV12-3 or TRBV12-4 with TRBJ1-6; TRBD1 matches at 10 bases. The ends lost 1 base at V and 9 bases at J; junction bases unmatched: 6. The CDR3 runs to 16 residues.

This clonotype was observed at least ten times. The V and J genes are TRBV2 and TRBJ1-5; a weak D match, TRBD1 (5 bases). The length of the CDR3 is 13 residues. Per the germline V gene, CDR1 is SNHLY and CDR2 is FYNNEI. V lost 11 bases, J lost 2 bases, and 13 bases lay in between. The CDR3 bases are TGTGCCGGGGGGTGGGCGGGCAATCAGCCCCAGCATTTT. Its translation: CAGGWAGNQPQHF.

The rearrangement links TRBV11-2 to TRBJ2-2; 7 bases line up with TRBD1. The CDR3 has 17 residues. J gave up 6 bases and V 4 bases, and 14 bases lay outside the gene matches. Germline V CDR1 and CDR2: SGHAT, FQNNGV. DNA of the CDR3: TGTGCCAGCAGCTATGGGACAGACTCCTGGCCCCCCGGGGAGCTGTTTTTT. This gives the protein CASSYGTDSWPPGELFF.

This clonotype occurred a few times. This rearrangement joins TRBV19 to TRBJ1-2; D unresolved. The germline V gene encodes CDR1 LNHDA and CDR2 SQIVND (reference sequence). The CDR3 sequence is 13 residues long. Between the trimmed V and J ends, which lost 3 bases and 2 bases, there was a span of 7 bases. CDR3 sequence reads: CASSMTENYGYTF. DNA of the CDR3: TGTGCCAGTAGTATGACGGAGAACTATGGCTACACCTTC.

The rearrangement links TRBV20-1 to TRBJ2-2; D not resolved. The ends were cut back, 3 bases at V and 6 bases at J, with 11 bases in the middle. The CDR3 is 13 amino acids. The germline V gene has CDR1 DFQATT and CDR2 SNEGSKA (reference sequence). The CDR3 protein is CSASLRLAGELFF. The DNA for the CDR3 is TGCAGTGCTAGTCTTAGGTTGGCCGGGGAGCTGTTTTTT.

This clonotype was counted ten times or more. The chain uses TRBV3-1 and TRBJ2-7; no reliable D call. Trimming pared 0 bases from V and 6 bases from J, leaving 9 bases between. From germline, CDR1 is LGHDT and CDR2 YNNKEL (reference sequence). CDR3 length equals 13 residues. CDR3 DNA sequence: TGTGCCAGCAGCCAAGATCGAGACCGCGAGCAGTACTTC. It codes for CASSQDRDREQYF.